These 17 T cell receptor beta chains were sequenced from one sample in a study of blood T cell repertoires in COVID-19 (TCRdb year 2020). The library was built by means of the immunoSEQ multiplex PCR assay. Held by TCRdb, this immuneACCESS table contains in-frame sequences only and omits some clones. Under half of the omission traces to an unresolved V gene where checked; the cause of the rest is unknown. Within this sample are tens of thousands of clones, with around 72% of them counted one time only. The ten largest clones take up 3.9% of the sample. The sample comprised peripheral blood. The receptors come from a man in his 70s with COVID-19, enrolled during active disease.

This clone showed up many times. This sequence joins TRBV9 and TRBJ1-6, with D hard to call. The CDR3 extends over 13 amino acids. Germline CDR1 and CDR2: SGDLS and YYNGEE. The V end was cut by 3 bases, the J end by 8 bases, with 9 bases between. The CDR3 coding sequence is TGTGCCAGCAGCGCGCGTGGAGATTCACCCCTCCACTTT. Its protein product is CASSARGDSPLHF.

This chain uses TRBV12-3 or TRBV12-4 with TRBJ1-2; no clear D gene. This CDR3 is 13 amino acids long. With 5 bases removed from V and 0 bases from J, the gap between germline ends came to 7 bases. The DNA for the CDR3 is TGTGCCAGCAGTGTACACCCTAACTATGGCTACACCTTC. Amino acid sequence: CASSVHPNYGYTF.

The chain carries TRBV4-3 and TRBJ1-6, with 11 bases matching TRBD1. CDR3 length: 17 amino acids. Per the germline V gene, CDR1 is LGHNA and CDR2 is YSLEER. J lost 10 bases, V lost 1 base, and 9 bases had no gene match. Written as DNA, the CDR3 is TGCGCCAGCAGCCAAGCCCTACCGGGACAGGGGGACTCACCCCTCCACTTT. This encodes CASSQALPGQGDSPLHF.

The rearrangement links TRBV4-3 to TRBJ2-7; 10 bases agree with TRBD2. CDR3 length: 19 residues. J gave up 3 bases and V 4 bases, and 18 bases lay outside the gene matches. The germline gives CDR1 LGHNA, CDR2 YSLEER. CDR3 bases: TGCGCCAGCAGCCTCCGGGAGGGGCTAGCGGGAGAATTGTACTACGAGCAGTACTTC. It specifies CASSLREGLAGELYYEQYF.

The chain combines TRBV5-8 with TRBJ2-7, with D possibly being TRBD2 (7 bases). The CDR3 spans 11 residues. Trimming stripped 6 bases from V and 12 bases from J, with 16 bases between. Germline V gives CDR1 SGHTS, CDR2 YDEGEE. CDR3 sequence: CASTYGGGLYF. The CDR3 DNA is TGTGCCAGCACCTATGGGGGGGGCTTGTACTTC.

V and J are TRBV6-2 or TRBV6-3 and TRBJ2-3; D is unresolved. The germline gives CDR1 MNHEY, CDR2 SVGEGT. This CDR3 has 11 residues. With 6 bases removed from V and 7 bases from J, the gap between germline ends came to 8 bases. In DNA form, the CDR3 reads TGTGCCAGCAGCCTTGAGAATACGCAGTATTTT. It encodes CASSLENTQYF.

This clone was detected ten times or more. CDR3 sequence reads: CASSLNRDFSSYEQYF. CDR3 DNA: TGTGCCAGCAGCCTAAATAGGGACTTCAGCTCCTACGAGCAGTACTTC. The rearrangement joins TRBV7-9 to TRBJ2-7; maybe TRBD2 (6 bases). From germline, CDR1 is SEHNR and CDR2 FQNEAQ (reference sequence). V dropped 5 bases and J dropped 0 bases, with 17 bases sitting between them. The CDR3 consists of 16 residues.

The chain employs TRBV20-1 and TRBJ1-6; D is perhaps TRBD1 (6 bases). Between the trimmed V and J ends, which lost 3 bases and 7 bases, there was a span of 13 bases. Germline V gene data show CDR1 as DFQATT and CDR2 as SNEGSKA (reference sequence). This CDR3 spans 14 amino acids. CDR3 region: CSASGGRGNSPLHF. Here the CDR3 DNA reads TGCAGTGCTAGTGGGGGGCGCGGAAATTCACCCCTCCACTTT.

The chain uses TRBV11-2 and TRBJ2-7, with D possibly TRBD2 on 6 matching bases. The CDR3 spans 15 residues. V shed 3 bases and J shed 0 bases, with 12 bases lying between them. The germline V gene encodes CDR1 SGHAT and CDR2 FQNNGV. CDR3 sequence reads: CASSLRGTPSYEQYF. The CDR3 region has the DNA TGTGCCAGCAGCTTGCGGGGCACCCCCTCCTACGAGCAGTACTTC.

This clone was seen a single time. This rearrangement joins TRBV10-3 to TRBJ2-2, with 13 bases matching TRBD2. The V gene's germline CDR1 is ENHRY and CDR2 SYGVKD. CDR3 length: 18 amino acids. V shed 3 bases and J 3 bases; nucleotides not matched to a gene: 7. The CDR3 DNA reads TGTGCCATCAGTGAACCAGGGGGACTAGCGGGATACACCGGGGAGCTGTTTTTT. Residues: CAISEPGGLAGYTGELFF.

This clone occurred a few times. The chain combines TRBV28 with TRBJ2-7, with 7 bases lining up with TRBD2. Germline V CDR1 and CDR2: MDHEN, SYDVKM. Losses at the gene ends were 2 bases for V and 2 bases for J; bases not matched to a gene: 6. The CDR3 contains 15 residues. In DNA, the CDR3 is TGTGCCAGCAGTTTACGACTCCGGGAGGCCTACGAGCAGTACTTC. This codes for CASSLRLREAYEQYF.

The chain couples TRBV28 to TRBJ2-7, with TRBD2 matching over 8 bases. CDR1 and CDR2 (germline): MDHEN, SYDVKM. CDR3 length: 14 residues. V was clipped by 5 bases and J by 0 bases; unmatched bases: 3. DNA of the CDR3: TGTGCCAGCAGTCCTAGCGGGCTCTCCTACGAGCAGTACTTC. Protein product: CASSPSGLSYEQYF.

This clone was counted a few times. The V and J genes are TRBV5-1 and TRBJ2-7; tentative D call: TRBD1 (6 bases). V lost 0 bases and J 2 bases, leaving 12 bases between the germline ends. Per germline, CDR1 SGHRS and CDR2 YFSETQ. The length of the CDR3 is 15 residues. The CDR3 loop is CASSLARQGPYEQYF. Written as DNA, the CDR3 is TGCGCCAGCAGCTTGGCTCGGCAGGGGCCCTACGAGCAGTACTTC.

Concerning this clone: A junction end diverges from the germline sequence, so it may reflect a read error. The chain recombines TRBV7-7 with TRBJ2-7; TRBD1 is a possible D gene (5 bases). Germline CDR1 and CDR2: SSHAT and FNYEAQ (reference sequence). The CDR3 consists of 14 residues. As DNA, the CDR3 is TGTGCTAGCAGCTTAGCTCCGGACAACTACGAGCAGTACTTC. It codes for CASSLAPDNYEQYF.

DNA for the CDR3: TGTGCCAGCAGCGCAACCGGGGGCGGGGGCGCATCCTTCTATGGCTACACCTTC. Protein sequence: CASSATGGGGASFYGYTF. The chain joins TRBV7-3 to TRBJ1-2; possibly TRBD1 for D (6 bases). V was trimmed by 5 bases and J by 4 bases, leaving 26 bases between them. Germline CDR1 is SGHTA and CDR2 is FQGTGA. CDR3 length: 18 amino acids.

This chain joins TRBV5-4 and TRBJ2-5; 10 nucleotides match TRBD1. This CDR3 contains 18 residues. The germline gives CDR1 SGHNT, CDR2 YYREEE (reference sequence). Trimming removed 4 bases from V and 2 bases from J; junction bases left unmatched: 14. CDR3 in amino acids: CASSPRVGTGDLQETQYF. The CDR3 DNA is TGTGCCAGCAGCCCCCGTGTAGGGACAGGGGACCTTCAAGAGACCCAGTACTTC.

On this clone itself: At one of its ends the junction is not consistent with the germline gene, which may arise from a read error. The V and J genes are TRBV6-1 and TRBJ1-5; possibly TRBD1 for D (6 bases). Germline V CDR1 and CDR2: MNHNS, SASEGT. The CDR3 contains 11 residues. As DNA, the CDR3 is TGTGCCAGCAGTGAATCGCAGGGGCGGAATTTT. Translation gives CASSESQGRNF.